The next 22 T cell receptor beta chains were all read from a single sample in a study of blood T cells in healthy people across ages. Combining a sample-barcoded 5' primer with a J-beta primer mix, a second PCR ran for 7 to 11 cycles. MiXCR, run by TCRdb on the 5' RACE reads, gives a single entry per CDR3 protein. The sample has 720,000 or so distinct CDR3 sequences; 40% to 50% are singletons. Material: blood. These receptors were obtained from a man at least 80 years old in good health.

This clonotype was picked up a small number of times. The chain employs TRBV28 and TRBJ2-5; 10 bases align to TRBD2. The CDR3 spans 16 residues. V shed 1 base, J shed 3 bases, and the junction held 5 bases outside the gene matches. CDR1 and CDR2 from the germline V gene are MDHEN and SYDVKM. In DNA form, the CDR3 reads TGTGCCAGCAGTTTATACAGCGGGAGGGCCGAAGAGACCCAGTACTTC. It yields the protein CASSLYSGRAEETQYF.

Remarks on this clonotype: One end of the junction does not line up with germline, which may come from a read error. CDR3 nucleotides: TGCAGCGTTGATAATCTAGCCTACACTGAGCAGTTCTTC. As protein: CSVDNLAYTEQFF. The chain links TRBV29-1 to TRBJ2-1, with D maybe TRBD2 (5 bases). Germline V gene sequence: CDR1 SQVTM, CDR2 ANQGSEA. This CDR3 contains 13 residues.

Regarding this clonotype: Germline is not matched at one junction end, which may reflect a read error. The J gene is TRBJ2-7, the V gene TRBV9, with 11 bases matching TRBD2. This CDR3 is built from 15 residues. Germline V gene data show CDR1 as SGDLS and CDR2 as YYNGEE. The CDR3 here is CASSIASGGYNEHYF. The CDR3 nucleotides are TGTGCCAGCAGCATCGCTAGCGGGGGGTACAATGAGCACTACTTC.

DNA of the CDR3: TGTGCCAGCAGCTTGTTGGAAAGGACTAGCAATCAGCCCCAGCATTTT. Translated, it gives CASSLLERTSNQPQHF. V usage is TRBV5-5 and J usage is TRBJ1-5; unclear D gene. The CDR3 runs to 16 residues. CDR1 and CDR2 (germline): SGHKS, YYEKEE (reference sequence). Deletions cut 1 base from V and 0 bases from J, with 11 bases between.

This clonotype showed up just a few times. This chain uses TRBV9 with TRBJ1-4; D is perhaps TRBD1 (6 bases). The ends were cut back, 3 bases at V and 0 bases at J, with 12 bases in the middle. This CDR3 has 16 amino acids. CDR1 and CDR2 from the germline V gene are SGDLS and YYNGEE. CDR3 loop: CASSANGQPTNEKLFF. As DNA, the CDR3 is TGTGCCAGCAGCGCAAACGGACAGCCAACTAATGAAAAACTGTTTTTT.

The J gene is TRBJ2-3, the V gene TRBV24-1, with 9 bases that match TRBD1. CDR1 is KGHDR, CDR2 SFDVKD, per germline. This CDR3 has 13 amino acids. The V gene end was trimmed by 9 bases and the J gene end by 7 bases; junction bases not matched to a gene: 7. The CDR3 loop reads CATAGTGTNTQYF. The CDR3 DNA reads TGTGCCACCGCCGGGACAGGGACGAATACGCAGTATTTT.

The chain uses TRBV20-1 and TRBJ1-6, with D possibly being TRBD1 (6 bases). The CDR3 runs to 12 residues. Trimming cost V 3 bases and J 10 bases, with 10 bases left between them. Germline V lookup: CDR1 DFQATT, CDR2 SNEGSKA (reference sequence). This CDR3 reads CSASSGGSPLHF. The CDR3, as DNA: TGCAGTGCTAGTAGTGGGGGCTCACCCCTCCACTTT.

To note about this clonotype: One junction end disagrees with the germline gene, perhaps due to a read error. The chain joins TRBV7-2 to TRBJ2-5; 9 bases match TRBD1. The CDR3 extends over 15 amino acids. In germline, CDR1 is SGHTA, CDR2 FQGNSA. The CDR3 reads CASSIAVTGGETQYF. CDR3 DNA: TGTGCCAGCAGCATAGCGGTGACAGGGGGAGAGACCCAGTACTTC. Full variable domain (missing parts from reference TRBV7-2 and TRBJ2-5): GAGVSQSPSNKVTEKGKDVELRCDPISGHTALYWYRQSLGQGLEFLIYFQGNSAPDKSGLPSDRFSAERTGGSVSTLTIQRTQQEDSAVYLCASSIAVTGGETQYFGPGTRLLVL.

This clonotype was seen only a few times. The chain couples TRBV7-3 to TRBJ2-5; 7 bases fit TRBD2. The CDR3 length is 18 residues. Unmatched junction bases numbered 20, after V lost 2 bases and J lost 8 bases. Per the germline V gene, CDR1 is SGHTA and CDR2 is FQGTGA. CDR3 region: CASSLVVTGGLGPATQYF. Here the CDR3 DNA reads TGTGCCAGCAGCTTAGTTGTGACGGGAGGCCTGGGGCCGGCTACCCAGTACTTC.

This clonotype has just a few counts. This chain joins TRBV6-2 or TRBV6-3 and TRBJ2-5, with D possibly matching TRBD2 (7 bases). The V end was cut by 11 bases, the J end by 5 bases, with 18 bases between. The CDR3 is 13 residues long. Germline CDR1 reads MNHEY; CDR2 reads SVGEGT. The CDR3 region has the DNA TGTGCCGGGAGGACAGTCGGGAGGGAGACCCAGTACTTC. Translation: CAGRTVGRETQYF.

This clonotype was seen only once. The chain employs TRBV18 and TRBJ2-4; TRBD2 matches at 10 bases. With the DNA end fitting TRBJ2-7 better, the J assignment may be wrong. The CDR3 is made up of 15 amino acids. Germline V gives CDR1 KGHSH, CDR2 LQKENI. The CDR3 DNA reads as TGTGCCAGCTCCGCGAGCGGGGGGGCCGCCTACGAGCAGTACTTC. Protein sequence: CASSASGGAAYEQYF.

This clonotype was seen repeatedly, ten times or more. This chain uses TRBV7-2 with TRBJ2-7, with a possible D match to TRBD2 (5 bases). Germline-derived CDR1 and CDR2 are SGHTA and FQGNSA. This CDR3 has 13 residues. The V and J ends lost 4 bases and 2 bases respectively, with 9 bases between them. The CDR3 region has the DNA TGTGCCAGCAGCTCACTAGTTCCCTACGAGCAGTACTTC. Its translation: CASSSLVPYEQYF.

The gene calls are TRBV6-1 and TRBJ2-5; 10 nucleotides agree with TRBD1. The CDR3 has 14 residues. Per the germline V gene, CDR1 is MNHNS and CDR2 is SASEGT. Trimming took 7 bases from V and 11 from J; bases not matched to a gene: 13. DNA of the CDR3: TGTGCCAGCACCACGGGGGGACAGGGGAGTGTGCAGTACTTC. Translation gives CASTTGGQGSVQYF.

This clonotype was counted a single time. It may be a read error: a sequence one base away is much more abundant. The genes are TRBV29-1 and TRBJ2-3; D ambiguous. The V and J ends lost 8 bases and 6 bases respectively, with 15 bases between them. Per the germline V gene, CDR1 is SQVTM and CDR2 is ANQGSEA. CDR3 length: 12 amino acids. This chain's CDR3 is CSSALLSDTQYF. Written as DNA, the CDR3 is TGCAGCTCTGCTCTACTCTCGGATACGCAGTATTTT.

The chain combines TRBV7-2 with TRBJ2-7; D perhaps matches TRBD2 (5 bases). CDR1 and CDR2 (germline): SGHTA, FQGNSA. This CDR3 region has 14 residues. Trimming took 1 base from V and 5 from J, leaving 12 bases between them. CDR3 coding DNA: TGTGCCAGCAGCTTAGGTCGGGAACTTGACGAGCAGTACTTC. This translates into CASSLGRELDEQYF.

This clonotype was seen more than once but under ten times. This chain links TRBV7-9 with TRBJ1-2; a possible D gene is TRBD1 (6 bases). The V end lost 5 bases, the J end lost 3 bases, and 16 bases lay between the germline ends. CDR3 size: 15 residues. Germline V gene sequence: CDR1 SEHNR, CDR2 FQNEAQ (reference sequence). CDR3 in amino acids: CASSPRGGADYGYTF. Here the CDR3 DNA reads TGTGCCAGCAGCCCTCGAGGGGGGGCGGACTATGGCTACACCTTC.

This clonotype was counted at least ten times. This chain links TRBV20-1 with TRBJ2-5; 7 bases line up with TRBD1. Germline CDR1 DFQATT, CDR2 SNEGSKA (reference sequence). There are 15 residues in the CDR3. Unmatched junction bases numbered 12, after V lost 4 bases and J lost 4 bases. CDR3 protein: CSANLGTRGLETQYF. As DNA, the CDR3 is TGCAGTGCTAACTTGGGGACGAGGGGGCTAGAGACCCAGTACTTC.

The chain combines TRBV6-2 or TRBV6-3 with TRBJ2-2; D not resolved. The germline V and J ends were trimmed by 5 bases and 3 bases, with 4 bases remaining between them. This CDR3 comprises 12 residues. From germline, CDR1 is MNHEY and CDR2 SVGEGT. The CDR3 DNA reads TGTGCCAGCAGTGTCTACACCGGGGAGCTGTTTTTT. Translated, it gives CASSVYTGELFF.

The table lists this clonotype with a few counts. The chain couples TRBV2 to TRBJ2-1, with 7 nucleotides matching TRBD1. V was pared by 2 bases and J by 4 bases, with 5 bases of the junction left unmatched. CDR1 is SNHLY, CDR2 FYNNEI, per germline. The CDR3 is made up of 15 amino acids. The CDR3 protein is CASSEQGVTYNEQFF. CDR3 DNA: TGTGCCAGCAGTGAACAGGGGGTAACATACAATGAGCAGTTCTTC.

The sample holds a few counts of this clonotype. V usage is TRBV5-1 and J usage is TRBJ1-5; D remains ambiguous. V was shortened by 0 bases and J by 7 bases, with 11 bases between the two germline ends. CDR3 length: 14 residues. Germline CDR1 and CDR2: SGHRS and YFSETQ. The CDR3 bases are TGCGCCAGCAGCTTGGCCGGTACGGGACAGCCCCAGCATTTT. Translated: CASSLAGTGQPQHF.

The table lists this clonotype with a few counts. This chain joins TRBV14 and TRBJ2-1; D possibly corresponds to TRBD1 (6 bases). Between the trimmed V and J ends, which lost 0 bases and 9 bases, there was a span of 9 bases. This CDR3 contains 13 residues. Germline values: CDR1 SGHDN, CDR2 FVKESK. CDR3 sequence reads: CASSQDRQVEQFF. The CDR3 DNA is TGTGCCAGCAGCCAAGATAGACAGGTTGAGCAGTTCTTC.

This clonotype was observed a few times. The CDR3 DNA is TGTGCCATCAGTACGGGACTTCTGAACACTGAAGCTTTCTTT. Amino acid sequence: CAISTGLLNTEAFF. The chain joins TRBV10-3 to TRBJ1-1; a possible D gene is TRBD1 (5 bases). This CDR3 has 14 amino acids. Trimming removed 5 bases from V and 0 bases from J, with 10 bases in between. Germline V CDR1 and CDR2: ENHRY, SYGVKD.